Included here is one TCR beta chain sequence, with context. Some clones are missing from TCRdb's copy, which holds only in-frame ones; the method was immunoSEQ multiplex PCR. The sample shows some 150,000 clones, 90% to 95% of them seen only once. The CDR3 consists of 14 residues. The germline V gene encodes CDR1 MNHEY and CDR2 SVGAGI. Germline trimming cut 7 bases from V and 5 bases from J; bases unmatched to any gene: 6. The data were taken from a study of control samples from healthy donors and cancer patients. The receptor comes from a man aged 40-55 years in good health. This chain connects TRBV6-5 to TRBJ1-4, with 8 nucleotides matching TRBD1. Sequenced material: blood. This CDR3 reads CASTWDRTNEKLFF. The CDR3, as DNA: TGTGCCAGCACCTGGGACAGGACAAATGAAAAACTGTTTTTT.